The source of this TCR beta chain is a study of tumor-infiltrating lymphocytes in primary liver carcinoma. CDR3 length: 13 residues. Germline assignment: CDR1 SGHRS and CDR2 YFSETQ. The tissue used was unsorted bulk material of about 17-33 mg. RNA and DNA were co-extracted from it with the AllPrep DNA/RNA mini kit. Points on this clonotype: Mismatch with germline at one junction end may stem from a read error.

Total RNA amounting to around 530 ng was the source from which TCR beta cDNA was made with a constant-region primer. Three nested multiplex PCR rounds of slightly modified ARM-PCR generated TCR beta libraries. It was with TRBV1-TRBV30 forward primers and a C-beta reverse primer that the first two PCR rounds were run, at approximately 10 cycles each. TCRdb passed the multiplex PCR reads through MiXCR, listing each CDR3 protein once. The sample shows over 35,000 distinct CDR3 sequences, roughly four fifths of them seen only once. This clonotype was obtained from a man in his forties with primary liver carcinoma and hepatitis B virus infection. The material sequenced was liver tumor tissue from sampling region 4. This sample's subset: tumor region T4, right-lateral pole. This sequence joins TRBV5-1 and TRBJ2-2; D may be TRBD2 (5 bases). In DNA form, the CDR3 reads TGCGCCAGCAACTGGGCCGATACCGGGAAGCTGTTTTTT. Its protein product is CASNWADTGKLFF.